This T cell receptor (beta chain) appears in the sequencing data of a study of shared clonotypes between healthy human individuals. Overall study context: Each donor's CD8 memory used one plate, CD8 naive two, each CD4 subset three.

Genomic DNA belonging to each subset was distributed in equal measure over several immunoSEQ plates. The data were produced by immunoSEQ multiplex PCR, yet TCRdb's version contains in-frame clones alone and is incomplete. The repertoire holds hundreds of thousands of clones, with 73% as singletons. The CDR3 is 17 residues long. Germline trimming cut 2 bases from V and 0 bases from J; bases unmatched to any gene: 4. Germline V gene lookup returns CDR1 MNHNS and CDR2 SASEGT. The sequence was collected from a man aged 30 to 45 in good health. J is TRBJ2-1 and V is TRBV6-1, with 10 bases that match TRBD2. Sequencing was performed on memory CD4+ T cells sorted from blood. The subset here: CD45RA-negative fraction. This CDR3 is CASSEFTSGISYNEQFF. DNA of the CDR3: TGTGCCAGCAGTGAATTTACTAGCGGGATCTCCTACAATGAGCAGTTCTTC.